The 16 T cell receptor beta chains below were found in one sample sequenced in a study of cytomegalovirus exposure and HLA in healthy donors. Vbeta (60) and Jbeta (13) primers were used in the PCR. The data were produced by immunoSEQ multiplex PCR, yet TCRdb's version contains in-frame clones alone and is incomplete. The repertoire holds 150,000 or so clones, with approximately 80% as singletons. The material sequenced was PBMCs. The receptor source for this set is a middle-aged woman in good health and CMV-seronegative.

The CDR3 loop is CASSRRGTGELFF. The CDR3, as DNA: TGTGCCAGCAGTAGGCGGGGGACCGGGGAGCTGTTTTTT. J is TRBJ2-2 and V is TRBV2; 7 bases align to TRBD2. Germline values: CDR1 SNHLY, CDR2 FYNNEI. The CDR3 extends over 13 amino acids. Trimming took 5 bases from V and 5 from J; bases not matched to a gene: 2.

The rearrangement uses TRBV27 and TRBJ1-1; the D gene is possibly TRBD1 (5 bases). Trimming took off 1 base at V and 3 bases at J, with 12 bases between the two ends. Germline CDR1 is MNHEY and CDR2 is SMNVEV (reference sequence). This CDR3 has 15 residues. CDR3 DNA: TGTGCCAGCAGTTTATGGGGGGAAGTGGACACTGAAGCTTTCTTT. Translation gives CASSLWGEVDTEAFF.

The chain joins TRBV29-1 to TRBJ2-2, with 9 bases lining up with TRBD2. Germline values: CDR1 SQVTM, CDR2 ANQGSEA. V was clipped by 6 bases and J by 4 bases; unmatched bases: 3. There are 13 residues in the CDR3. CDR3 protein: CSVAGGGTGELFF. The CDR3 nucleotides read TGCAGCGTAGCGGGAGGAGGCACCGGGGAGCTGTTTTTT.

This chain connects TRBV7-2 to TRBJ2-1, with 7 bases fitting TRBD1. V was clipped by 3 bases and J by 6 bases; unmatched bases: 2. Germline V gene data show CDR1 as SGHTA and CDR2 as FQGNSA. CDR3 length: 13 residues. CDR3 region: CASSFDRANEQFF. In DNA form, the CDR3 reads TGTGCCAGCAGCTTCGACAGGGCCAATGAGCAGTTCTTC.

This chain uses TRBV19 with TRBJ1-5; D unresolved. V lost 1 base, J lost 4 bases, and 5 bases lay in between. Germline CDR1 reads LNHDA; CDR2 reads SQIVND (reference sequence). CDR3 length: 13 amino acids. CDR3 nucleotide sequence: TGTGCCAGTAGTATAGCCCTTAATCAGCCCCAGCATTTT. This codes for CASSIALNQPQHF.

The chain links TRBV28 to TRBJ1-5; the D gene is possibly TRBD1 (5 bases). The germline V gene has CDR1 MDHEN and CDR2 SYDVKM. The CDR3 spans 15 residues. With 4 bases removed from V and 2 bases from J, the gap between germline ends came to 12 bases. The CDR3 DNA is TGTGCCAGCAGTTGGAGAGCGGGGGGCAATCAGCCCCAGCATTTT. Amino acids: CASSWRAGGNQPQHF. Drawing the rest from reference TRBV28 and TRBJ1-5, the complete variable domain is DVKVTQSSRYLVKRTGEKVFLECVQDMDHENMFWYRQDPGLGLRLIYFSYDVKMKEKGDIPEGYSVSREKKERFSLILESASTNQTSMYLCASSWRAGGNQPQHFGDGTRLSIL.

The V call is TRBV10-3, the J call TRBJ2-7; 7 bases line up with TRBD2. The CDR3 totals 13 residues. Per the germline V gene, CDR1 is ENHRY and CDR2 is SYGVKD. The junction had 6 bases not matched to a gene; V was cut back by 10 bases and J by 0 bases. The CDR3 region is CATLGGNSYEQYF. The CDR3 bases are TGTGCCACCTTGGGAGGGAACTCCTACGAGCAGTACTTC.

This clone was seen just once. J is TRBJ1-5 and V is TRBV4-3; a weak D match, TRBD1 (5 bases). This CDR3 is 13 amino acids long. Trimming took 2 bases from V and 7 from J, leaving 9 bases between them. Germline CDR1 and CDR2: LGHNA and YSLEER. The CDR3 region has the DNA TGCGCCAGCAGCCAATGGGGCGGACAGCCCCAGCATTTT. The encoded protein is CASSQWGGQPQHF.

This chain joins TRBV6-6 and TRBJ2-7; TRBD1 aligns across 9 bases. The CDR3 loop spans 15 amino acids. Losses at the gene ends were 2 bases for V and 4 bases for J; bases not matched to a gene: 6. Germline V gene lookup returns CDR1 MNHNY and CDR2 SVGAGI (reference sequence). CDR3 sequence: CASSYLGQGGYEQYF. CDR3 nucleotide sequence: TGTGCCAGCAGTTACCTGGGACAGGGCGGGTACGAGCAGTACTTC.

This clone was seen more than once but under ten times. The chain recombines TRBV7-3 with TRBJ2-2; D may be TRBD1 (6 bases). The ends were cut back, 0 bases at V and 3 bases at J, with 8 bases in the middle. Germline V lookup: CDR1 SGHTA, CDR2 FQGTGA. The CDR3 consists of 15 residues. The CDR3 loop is CASSLTYRDTGELFF. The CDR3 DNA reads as TGTGCCAGCAGCTTAACGTACAGGGACACCGGGGAGCTGTTTTTT. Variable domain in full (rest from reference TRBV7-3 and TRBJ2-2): GAGVSQTPSNKVTEKGKYVELRCDPISGHTALYWYRQSLGQGPEFLIYFQGTGAADDSGLPNDRFFAVRPEGSVSTLKIQRTERGDSAVYLCASSLTYRDTGELFFGEGSRLTVL.

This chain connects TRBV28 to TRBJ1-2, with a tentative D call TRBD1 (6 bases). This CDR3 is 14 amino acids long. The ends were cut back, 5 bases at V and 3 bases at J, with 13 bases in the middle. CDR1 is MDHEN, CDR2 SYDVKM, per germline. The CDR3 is CASSTTGLDYGYTF. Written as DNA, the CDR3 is TGTGCCAGCAGTACGACAGGTCTCGACTATGGCTACACCTTC.

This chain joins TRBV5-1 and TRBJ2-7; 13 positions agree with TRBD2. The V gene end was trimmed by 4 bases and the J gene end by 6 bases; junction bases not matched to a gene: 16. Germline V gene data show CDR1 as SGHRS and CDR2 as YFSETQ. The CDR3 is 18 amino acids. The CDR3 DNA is TGCGCCAGCAGCCCGGGACTAGCGGGAAGCTCGTTCCTTGTCGAGCAGTACTTC. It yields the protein CASSPGLAGSSFLVEQYF.

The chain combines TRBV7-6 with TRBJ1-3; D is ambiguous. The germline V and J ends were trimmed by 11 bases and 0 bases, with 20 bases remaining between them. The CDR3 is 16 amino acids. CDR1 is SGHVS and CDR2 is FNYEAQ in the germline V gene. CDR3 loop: CASKSSGGLSGNTIYF. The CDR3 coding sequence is TGTGCCTCTAAAAGTAGCGGCGGCCTCTCTGGAAACACCATATATTTT. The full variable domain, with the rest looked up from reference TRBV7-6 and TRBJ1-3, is GAGVSQSPRYKVTKRGQDVALRCDPISGHVSLYWYRQALGQGPEFLTYFNYEAQQDKSGLPNDRFSAERPEGSISTLTIQRTEQRDSAMYRCASKSSGGLSGNTIYFGEGSWLTVV.

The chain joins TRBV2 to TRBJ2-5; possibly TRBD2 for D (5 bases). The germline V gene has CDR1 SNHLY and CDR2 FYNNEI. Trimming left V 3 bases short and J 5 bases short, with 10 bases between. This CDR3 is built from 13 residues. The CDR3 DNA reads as TGTGCCAGCAGTGATTTACGGGGTGAGACCCAGTACTTC. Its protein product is CASSDLRGETQYF.

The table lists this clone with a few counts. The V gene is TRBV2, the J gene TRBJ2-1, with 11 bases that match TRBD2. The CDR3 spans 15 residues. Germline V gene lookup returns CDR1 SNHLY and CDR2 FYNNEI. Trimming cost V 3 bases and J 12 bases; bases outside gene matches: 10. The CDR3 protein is CASSEGGTSGKGQFF. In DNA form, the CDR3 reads TGTGCCAGCAGTGAGGGCGGGACTAGCGGTAAGGGGCAGTTCTTC.

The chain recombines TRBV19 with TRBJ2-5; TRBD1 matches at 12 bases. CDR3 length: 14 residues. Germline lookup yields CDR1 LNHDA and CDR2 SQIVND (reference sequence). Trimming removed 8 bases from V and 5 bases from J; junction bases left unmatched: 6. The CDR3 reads CASGGQGAFETQYF. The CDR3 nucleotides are TGTGCCAGTGGGGGACAGGGGGCCTTTGAGACCCAGTACTTC.